This T cell receptor beta chain was identified in a study of shared clonotypes between healthy human individuals. On the study more broadly: Serving as donors were two women and three men, whose ages spanned 18 to 49.

Germline V lookup: CDR1 MNHEY, CDR2 SMNVEV (reference sequence). Deletions cut 2 bases from V and 10 bases from J, with 9 bases between. The CDR3 covers 12 residues. Study-level results: Lower generation probabilities were found for non-shared clonotypes than for those shared by all four donors.

Terminally differentiated effector memory CD45RA+ cells were left out of the naive CD8 fraction, which was CD45RO-negative and positively selected for CCR7. Concerning this clone itself: Its antigen is as yet unknown.

Sequencing used immunoSEQ multiplex PCR; TCRdb keeps in-frame clones, though not all of them. Among about 2.1 million clones listed, approximately 92% were seen once. Sequencing used naive CD8+ T cells from PBMCs. The sequence came from a man between 18 and 29 years old in good health. Some clones in this sample may be carry-over from other donors' samples. J is TRBJ2-1 and V is TRBV27, with D possibly being TRBD2 (5 bases). The CDR3 loop is CASSLQTGEQFF. The CDR3 nucleotides read TGTGCCAGCAGTTTACAGACGGGAGAGCAGTTCTTC.